These T cell receptor beta chains were read from a single sample in a study of cytomegalovirus exposure and HLA in healthy donors. Produced via immunoSEQ multiplex PCR; TCRdb's table is partial and in-frame only. This sample carries some 150,000 clones, around nine tenths of them seen once, and the ten largest clones take less than 5.5%. Sample: PBMCs. The receptor set was obtained from a woman aged 30 to 39 in good health and CMV-seronegative. The CDR3 runs from the conserved cysteine through the conserved F or W. Each record gives: clone size, J gene, D gene, V gene, CDR3 DNA, CDR3 protein. D genes are given only for firm matches. Some rows mark clone size as missing; the rest say once, few, many or name a class of expanded clone.

clone_size: NA
j_call: TRBJ2-7
d_call: NA
v_call: TRBV2
cdr3_nt: TGTGCCAGCAGTGAAGCTCGGACACAGCCCTACGAGCAGTACTTC
cdr3_aa: CASSEARTQPYEQYF

clone_size: NA
j_call: TRBJ2-1
d_call: NA
v_call: TRBV6-6
cdr3_nt: TGTGCCAGCAGAATTTCGGGTGAGTCCTACAATGAGCAGTTCTTC
cdr3_aa: CASRISGESYNEQFF

clone_size: NA
j_call: TRBJ2-7
d_call: TRBD1
v_call: TRBV7-2
cdr3_nt: TGTGCCAGCAGCTTAAGGGACAGGGACGAGCAGTACTTC
cdr3_aa: CASSLRDRDEQYF

clone_size: few
j_call: TRBJ1-5
d_call: TRBD1
v_call: TRBV7-9
cdr3_nt: TGTGCCAGCAGCGCGGACAGGGTGGGACAGCCCCAGCATTTT
cdr3_aa: CASSADRVGQPQHF

clone_size: once
j_call: TRBJ2-1
d_call: NA
v_call: TRBV19
cdr3_nt: TGTGCCAGTAGGAGTAACAGTCAGTATAATGAGCAGTTCTTC
cdr3_aa: CASRSNSQYNEQFF

clone_size: NA
j_call: TRBJ2-3
d_call: TRBD2
v_call: TRBV9
cdr3_nt: TGTGCCAGCAGCGTAGAGGGGCTAGCGGGGGGTGGCTTCACAGATACGCAGTATTTT
cdr3_aa: CASSVEGLAGGGFTDTQYF

clone_size: NA
j_call: TRBJ2-1
d_call: NA
v_call: TRBV2
cdr3_nt: TGTGCCAGCAGTGGAGGATTCTACAATGAGCAGTTCTTC
cdr3_aa: CASSGGFYNEQFF

clone_size: NA
j_call: TRBJ1-6
d_call: NA
v_call: TRBV6-1
cdr3_nt: TGTGCCAGCAGTGAAAGCCATCCAACCCTCCACTTT
cdr3_aa: CASSESHPTLHF

clone_size: NA
j_call: TRBJ1-5
d_call: NA
v_call: TRBV18
cdr3_nt: TGTGCCAGCTCACCTAGGGATAACGGGGAGCCCCAGCATTTT
cdr3_aa: CASSPRDNGEPQHF

clone_size: few
j_call: TRBJ2-6
d_call: NA
v_call: TRBV4-3
cdr3_nt: TGCGCCAGCAGCCAAGTAATAGCGACAGGGGCCAACGTCCTGACTTTC
cdr3_aa: CASSQVIATGANVLTF

clone_size: once
j_call: TRBJ2-3
d_call: NA
v_call: TRBV25-1
cdr3_nt: TGTGCCAGTACAGGCAGGGGATCAGATACGCAGTATTTT
cdr3_aa: CASTGRGSDTQYF

clone_size: NA
j_call: TRBJ2-7
d_call: NA
v_call: TRBV28
cdr3_nt: TGTGCCAGCAGTTTGGTGGGGGCCTCCACCTACGAGCAGTACTTC
cdr3_aa: CASSLVGASTYEQYF

clone_size: NA
j_call: TRBJ1-5
d_call: NA
v_call: TRBV28
cdr3_nt: TGTGCCAGCCGGCGCCAGGGTGATCAGCCCCAGCATTTT
cdr3_aa: CASRRQGDQPQHF

clone_size: NA
j_call: TRBJ2-5
d_call: TRBD2
v_call: TRBV6-5
cdr3_nt: TGTGCCAGCAGTTACTCAGGGACTAGCGGGGAAGAGACCCAGTACTTC
cdr3_aa: CASSYSGTSGEETQYF

clone_size: NA
j_call: TRBJ2-3
d_call: TRBD2
v_call: TRBV14
cdr3_nt: TGTGCCAGCAGCCACCTAGCGGGGGGTTTCGCAGATACGCAGTATTTT
cdr3_aa: CASSHLAGGFADTQYF

clone_size: NA
j_call: TRBJ2-7
d_call: NA
v_call: TRBV11-2
cdr3_nt: TGTGCCAGCAGCTTAGTAGAGGCCAGGGCTTACGAGCAGTACTTC
cdr3_aa: CASSLVEARAYEQYF

clone_size: once
j_call: TRBJ2-7
d_call: TRBD2
v_call: TRBV4-1
cdr3_nt: TGCGCCAGCAGCCAAGAATCCGCTAGCGGGGGGCCCTACGAGCAGTACTTC
cdr3_aa: CASSQESASGGPYEQYF

clone_size: NA
j_call: TRBJ2-1
d_call: TRBD2
v_call: TRBV6-5
cdr3_nt: TGTGCCAGCAGTTACTCGGCTAGCGGGATAAATGAGCAGTTCTTC
cdr3_aa: CASSYSASGINEQFF

clone_size: NA
j_call: TRBJ2-7
d_call: TRBD2
v_call: TRBV27
cdr3_nt: TGTGCCAGCAGCACCCTAGCGGGTTTATCCTACGAGCAGTACTTC
cdr3_aa: CASSTLAGLSYEQYF

clone_size: NA
j_call: TRBJ2-1
d_call: TRBD2
v_call: TRBV7-9
cdr3_nt: TGTGCCAGCAGCCGGTGGGGACTAGCGGGGGGAAATGAGCAGTTCTTC
cdr3_aa: CASSRWGLAGGNEQFF

clone_size: NA
j_call: TRBJ2-3
d_call: TRBD2
v_call: TRBV5-4
cdr3_nt: TGTGCCAGCAGCCAAGCGGGGGGACTGAGCACAGATACGCAGTATTTT
cdr3_aa: CASSQAGGLSTDTQYF

clone_size: few
j_call: TRBJ2-2
d_call: NA
v_call: TRBV10-3
cdr3_nt: TGTGCCATCAGTGGACAGACGTCCAACACCGGGGAGCTGTTTTTT
cdr3_aa: CAISGQTSNTGELFF

clone_size: NA
j_call: TRBJ2-3
d_call: TRBD2
v_call: TRBV4-2
cdr3_nt: TGTGCCAGCAGCCACGTTGGACTAGCGGGGGGGAGAGATACGCAGTATTTT
cdr3_aa: CASSHVGLAGGRDTQYF

clone_size: once
j_call: TRBJ1-1
d_call: NA
v_call: TRBV2
cdr3_nt: TGTGCCAGCAGTGGGGTGAGGATCGTAAACACTGAAGCTTTCTTT
cdr3_aa: CASSGVRIVNTEAFF

clone_size: NA
j_call: TRBJ1-6
d_call: TRBD1
v_call: TRBV6-6
cdr3_nt: TGTGCCAGCAGTTACCCGGGACAGACCAATTCACCCCTCCACTTT
cdr3_aa: CASSYPGQTNSPLHF

clone_size: NA
j_call: TRBJ1-2
d_call: NA
v_call: TRBV4-1
cdr3_nt: TGCGCCAGCAGCCAAGATTTTGGGCAGAACTATGGCTACACCTTC
cdr3_aa: CASSQDFGQNYGYTF

clone_size: once
j_call: TRBJ2-1
d_call: TRBD2
v_call: TRBV5-4
cdr3_nt: TGTGCCAGCAGCTCTAGACTAGCGATCCCCTCCTACAATGAGCAGTTCTTC
cdr3_aa: CASSSRLAIPSYNEQFF

clone_size: NA
j_call: TRBJ2-1
d_call: TRBD1
v_call: TRBV18
cdr3_nt: TGTGCCAGCTCACCACCGGACAGGATCTCCGCCTACAATGAGCAGTTCTTC
cdr3_aa: CASSPPDRISAYNEQFF

clone_size: few
j_call: TRBJ1-1
d_call: TRBD1
v_call: TRBV18
cdr3_nt: TGTGCCAGCTCACCGAACAGGGGCGGCACTGAAGCTTTCTTT
cdr3_aa: CASSPNRGGTEAFF

clone_size: NA
j_call: TRBJ2-2
d_call: NA
v_call: TRBV7-2
cdr3_nt: TGTGCCAGCAGCTTAGGGACAAGGGGCGCCGGGGAGCTGTTTTTT
cdr3_aa: CASSLGTRGAGELFF

clone_size: NA
j_call: TRBJ2-7
d_call: TRBD1
v_call: TRBV4-1
cdr3_nt: TGCGCCAGCAGCCGAGAGAGACAGGGCCGCGAGCAGTACTTC
cdr3_aa: CASSRERQGREQYF

clone_size: NA
j_call: TRBJ1-2
d_call: TRBD1
v_call: TRBV5-4
cdr3_nt: TGTGCCAGCAGCCCCCGGACAGGGCACTATGGCTACACCTTC
cdr3_aa: CASSPRTGHYGYTF

clone_size: once
j_call: TRBJ1-5
d_call: NA
v_call: TRBV19
cdr3_nt: TGTGCCAGTAGTAGGCAGTTTAATCAGCCCCAGCATTTT
cdr3_aa: CASSRQFNQPQHF

clone_size: once
j_call: TRBJ2-7
d_call: NA
v_call: TRBV28
cdr3_nt: TGTGCCAGCAGTTTACTAGTCGCCTGGAGCTCCTACGAGCAGTACTTC
cdr3_aa: CASSLLVAWSSYEQYF

clone_size: NA
j_call: TRBJ1-3
d_call: NA
v_call: TRBV7-9
cdr3_nt: TGTGCCAGCAGCTCCCCGGGACTCACCATATATTTT
cdr3_aa: CASSSPGLTIYF

clone_size: NA
j_call: TRBJ1-1
d_call: NA
v_call: TRBV4-1
cdr3_nt: TGCGCCAGCAGCCAAGTCCAGGGTTATACTGAAGCTTTCTTT
cdr3_aa: CASSQVQGYTEAFF

clone_size: few
j_call: TRBJ2-3
d_call: NA
v_call: TRBV5-1
cdr3_nt: TGCGCCAGCAGCTCACAGAGCACAGATACGCAGTATTTT
cdr3_aa: CASSSQSTDTQYF

clone_size: once
j_call: TRBJ2-5
d_call: TRBD2
v_call: TRBV28
cdr3_nt: TGTGCCAGCAGTTTCCCGGGACTAAACCAAGAGACCCAGTACTTC
cdr3_aa: CASSFPGLNQETQYF

clone_size: NA
j_call: TRBJ1-5
d_call: NA
v_call: TRBV30
cdr3_nt: TGTGCCTGGAGTCAAGCGGGCAATCAGCCCCAGCATTTT
cdr3_aa: CAWSQAGNQPQHF

clone_size: few
j_call: TRBJ1-2
d_call: TRBD1
v_call: TRBV2
cdr3_nt: TGTGCCAGCAGACCCGGGACAGAATATGGCTACACCTTC
cdr3_aa: CASRPGTEYGYTF

clone_size: NA
j_call: TRBJ2-7
d_call: NA
v_call: TRBV21-1
cdr3_nt: TGTGCCAGCAGCAGGGACACCTACGAGCAGTACTTC
cdr3_aa: CASSRDTYEQYF

clone_size: NA
j_call: TRBJ2-3
d_call: NA
v_call: TRBV4-3
cdr3_nt: TGCGCCAGCAGCCAAGATTTCGGCACAGATACGCAGTATTTT
cdr3_aa: CASSQDFGTDTQYF

clone_size: NA
j_call: TRBJ2-1
d_call: TRBD2
v_call: TRBV4-1
cdr3_nt: TGCGCCAGCAGCCCCGGGACTAGCGAAGGGAATGAGCAGTTCTTC
cdr3_aa: CASSPGTSEGNEQFF

clone_size: NA
j_call: TRBJ2-5
d_call: TRBD1
v_call: TRBV6-6
cdr3_nt: TGTGCCAGCAGGGGACTGGGACAGGGAGGATGGGAGACCCAGTACTTC
cdr3_aa: CASRGLGQGGWETQYF

clone_size: NA
j_call: TRBJ2-3
d_call: NA
v_call: TRBV9
cdr3_nt: TGTGCCAGCAGCCCAACGGTGGCGGGGCATACGCAGTATTTT
cdr3_aa: CASSPTVAGHTQYF

clone_size: once
j_call: TRBJ2-2
d_call: TRBD1
v_call: TRBV10-3
cdr3_nt: TGTGCCATCAGCAGACAGGGCTCAAACACCGGGGAGCTGTTTTTT
cdr3_aa: CAISRQGSNTGELFF

clone_size: few
j_call: TRBJ1-4
d_call: NA
v_call: TRBV5-8
cdr3_nt: TGTGCCAGCAGCTTGGAGGACAGATATAATGAAAAACTGTTTTTT
cdr3_aa: CASSLEDRYNEKLFF

clone_size: once
j_call: TRBJ2-1
d_call: NA
v_call: TRBV9
cdr3_nt: TGTGCCAGCAGCCCACCTTACAGGGCCAATGAGCAGTTCTTC
cdr3_aa: CASSPPYRANEQFF

clone_size: NA
j_call: TRBJ2-3
d_call: NA
v_call: TRBV27
cdr3_nt: TGTGCCAGCAGTTCCCTACGGGATACGCAGTATTTT
cdr3_aa: CASSSLRDTQYF

clone_size: NA
j_call: TRBJ2-1
d_call: NA
v_call: TRBV6-5
cdr3_nt: TGTGCCAGCAGTTACGGGTCTAGTGAGCAGTTCTTC
cdr3_aa: CASSYGSSEQFF

clone_size: NA
j_call: TRBJ1-1
d_call: NA
v_call: TRBV30
cdr3_nt: TGTGCCTGGAGTTTTTGGGGAGGGACTGAAGCTTTCTTT
cdr3_aa: CAWSFWGGTEAFF

clone_size: NA
j_call: TRBJ2-1
d_call: TRBD2
v_call: TRBV7-2
cdr3_nt: TGTGCCAGCAGCCCTTGGGGGGGGTTCTTCAATGAGCAGTTCTTC
cdr3_aa: CASSPWGGFFNEQFF

clone_size: few
j_call: TRBJ1-3
d_call: NA
v_call: TRBV7-9
cdr3_nt: TGTGCCAGCAGCTTAGACCGCTACGGAAACACCATATATTTT
cdr3_aa: CASSLDRYGNTIYF

clone_size: NA
j_call: TRBJ2-7
d_call: TRBD1
v_call: TRBV5-6
cdr3_nt: TGTGCCAGCAGCTTTGGACAGGGGGGCTACGAGCAGTACTTC
cdr3_aa: CASSFGQGGYEQYF

clone_size: NA
j_call: TRBJ2-3
d_call: TRBD1
v_call: TRBV5-1
cdr3_nt: TGCGCCAGCAGCTTGGAACAGGGGGCAGATACGCAGTATTTT
cdr3_aa: CASSLEQGADTQYF

clone_size: few
j_call: TRBJ1-4
d_call: TRBD1
v_call: TRBV15
cdr3_nt: TGTGCCACCAGCGCCCGACAGGGGGTTAATGAAAAACTGTTTTTT
cdr3_aa: CATSARQGVNEKLFF

clone_size: NA
j_call: TRBJ2-7
d_call: NA
v_call: TRBV1
cdr3_nt: TGCACCAGCAGCCATTATGGCGGGTTACCCCACTACGAGCAGTACTTC
cdr3_aa: CTSSHYGGLPHYEQYF

clone_size: once
j_call: TRBJ1-4
d_call: TRBD1
v_call: TRBV10-1
cdr3_nt: TGCGCCAGCAGTGAAAGTTCCAGGGGGGTGGCTAATGAAAAACTGTTTTTT
cdr3_aa: CASSESSRGVANEKLFF

clone_size: NA
j_call: TRBJ1-2
d_call: TRBD1
v_call: TRBV28
cdr3_nt: TGTGCCAGCAGGGACTACAGGGGTTCTAACTATGGCTACACCTTC
cdr3_aa: CASRDYRGSNYGYTF